This TCR beta chain emerged from a study of human T cells and chemical hapten exposure. Regarding the study as a whole: TCRs above 1 in 1000 frequency stayed constant with DPC sensitization. Positively correlated with patch test score were the counts of PT1 expanded TCRs.

The time point here: patch test 1, 2 weeks after DPC sensitization. The sample's treatment: therapeutic diphenylcyclopropenone sensitization with weekly scalp DPC. Blood was drawn before each patch test was applied. TCRdb analysed the RACE reads with MiXCR anew, one entry per CDR3 protein. The sample yields around 74,000 distinct CDR3 sequences, 25% to 40% seen once. Comments on this clonotype: Its antigen is not identified.

The CDR3 sequence is 15 residues long. The J segment lost 4 bases and the V segment lost 7 bases, leaving 6 bases of the junction unmatched. Germline V gene data show CDR1 as SEHNR and CDR2 as FQNEAQ (reference sequence). This chain links TRBV7-9 with TRBJ2-3, with TRBD1 matching over 12 bases. The clonotype comes from a man between 40 and 49 years old with alopecia areata. Some clones in this sample may be carry-over from other donors' samples. The material sequenced was whole blood, taken in connection with sensitization to the hapten diphenylcyclopropenone (DPC). CDR3 sequence reads: CASTFGTGGADTQYF. The CDR3 DNA reads as TGTGCCAGCACCTTTGGGACAGGGGGCGCAGATACGCAGTATTTT.